Listed below are T cell receptor beta chains from one sample, sequenced in a study of CD8+ T cells in alopecia areata. Some clones are missing from TCRdb's copy, which holds only in-frame ones; the method was immunoSEQ multiplex PCR. The sample holds more than 95,000 clones, more than 75% seen once. Sequenced here: CD8+ T cells sorted from blood, sampled at approximately week 30, from a patient treated with tofacitinib. The source of these receptors is a human donor with alopecia areata. Both conserved end residues are part of each CDR3. The D gene is left open where the match is weak. Not every row has a clone size; where given, it reads once, few, many or a size class.

D: TRBD2
J: TRBJ2-1
V: TRBV5-1
size: few
CDR3: CASSLIGLAGQTDNEQFF
DNA: TGCGCCAGCAGCTTGATCGGTCTAGCGGGACAGACCGACAATGAGCAGTTCTTC

D: NA
J: TRBJ1-1
V: TRBV19
size: NA
CDR3: CASSITGAATDTEAFF
DNA: TGTGCCAGTAGTATAACGGGGGCTGCGACGGACACTGAAGCTTTCTTT

D: NA
J: TRBJ1-1
V: TRBV11-2
size: NA
CDR3: CASSLGPGGGTEAFF
DNA: TGTGCCAGCAGCTTAGGTCCGGGCGGGGGCACTGAAGCTTTCTTT

D: NA
J: TRBJ1-1
V: TRBV4-1
size: NA
CDR3: CASSQLDSSSTEAFF
DNA: TGCGCCAGCAGCCAGCTGGACAGTTCCAGCACTGAAGCTTTCTTT

D: NA
J: TRBJ2-7
V: TRBV23-1
size: NA
CDR3: CASSQTGHVDSEQYF
DNA: TGCGCCAGCAGTCAAACGGGACATGTCGACTCCGAGCAGTACTTC

D: TRBD2
J: TRBJ2-2
V: TRBV7-8
size: NA
CDR3: CASSSGLAGGGNTGELFF
DNA: TGTGCCAGCAGCTCCGGACTAGCGGGAGGAGGGAACACCGGGGAGCTGTTTTTT

D: TRBD2
J: TRBJ2-5
V: TRBV5-4
size: NA
CDR3: CASSGGKRDVLQETQYF
DNA: TGTGCCAGCAGCGGGGGGAAGCGGGACGTACTCCAAGAGACCCAGTACTTC

D: NA
J: TRBJ2-7
V: TRBV29-1
size: NA
CDR3: CSVEWGYEQYF
DNA: TGCAGCGTTGAATGGGGCTACGAGCAGTACTTC

D: TRBD2
J: TRBJ2-1
V: TRBV6-4
size: few
CDR3: CASSDSGLADYNEQFF
DNA: TGTGCCAGCAGTGACTCGGGACTAGCGGATTACAATGAGCAGTTCTTC

D: NA
J: TRBJ2-1
V: TRBV29-1
size: NA
CDR3: CSVGGREEQFF
DNA: TGCAGCGTAGGGGGGCGGGAAGAGCAGTTCTTC

D: NA
J: TRBJ2-3
V: TRBV6-5
size: medium-sized
CDR3: CASTRFGTDTQYF
DNA: TGTGCCAGCACCCGGTTCGGCACAGATACGCAGTATTTT

D: TRBD2
J: TRBJ2-4
V: TRBV6-6
size: NA
CDR3: CASSYSRTSGGNIQYF
DNA: TGTGCCAGCAGTTACTCTCGGACTAGCGGAGGAAACATTCAGTACTTC

D: TRBD1
J: TRBJ2-3
V: TRBV5-1
size: once
CDR3: CASSLVQGAVDTQYF
DNA: TGCGCCAGCAGCTTGGTTCAGGGGGCAGTTGATACGCAGTATTTT

D: TRBD2
J: TRBJ2-1
V: TRBV4-1
size: NA
CDR3: CASSQDRAGAYNEQFF
DNA: TGCGCCAGCAGCCAAGATAGGGCGGGAGCCTACAATGAGCAGTTCTTC

D: NA
J: TRBJ2-7
V: TRBV7-9
size: NA
CDR3: CASSVGTSYEQYF
DNA: TGTGCCAGCAGCGTGGGGACCTCCTACGAGCAGTACTTC

D: NA
J: TRBJ1-2
V: TRBV4-2
size: NA
CDR3: CASSQEPEGYGYTF
DNA: TGTGCCAGCAGCCAAGAGCCCGAGGGCTATGGCTACACCTTC

D: NA
J: TRBJ2-7
V: TRBV6-5
size: NA
CDR3: CASSYYGGDYEQYF
DNA: TGTGCCAGCAGTTACTACGGCGGGGATTACGAGCAGTACTTC

D: TRBD2
J: TRBJ2-1
V: TRBV7-9
size: NA
CDR3: CASSWGLVKFF
DNA: TGTGCCAGCAGCTGGGGACTAGTCAAGTTCTTC

D: TRBD1
J: TRBJ1-4
V: TRBV6-5
size: few
CDR3: CASSFELGQFNEKLFF
DNA: TGTGCCAGCAGTTTCGAATTGGGACAGTTTAATGAAAAACTGTTTTTT

D: TRBD1
J: TRBJ1-2
V: TRBV27
size: NA
CDR3: CASSIQGANYGYTF
DNA: TGTGCCAGCAGTATACAGGGGGCTAACTATGGCTACACCTTC

D: NA
J: TRBJ2-7
V: TRBV10-3
size: NA
CDR3: CAISEVNLSYEQYF
DNA: TGTGCCATCAGTGAGGTTAACCTTTCCTACGAGCAGTACTTC

D: TRBD1
J: TRBJ1-5
V: TRBV11-2
size: NA
CDR3: CASSRIGTGGNQPQHF
DNA: TGTGCCAGCAGCCGTATAGGGACAGGGGGCAATCAGCCCCAGCATTTT

D: NA
J: TRBJ2-1
V: TRBV19
size: NA
CDR3: CASSIKDRSYNEQFF
DNA: TGTGCCAGTAGTATAAAGGACCGAAGCTACAATGAGCAGTTCTTC

D: NA
J: TRBJ1-2
V: TRBV7-9
size: NA
CDR3: CASSFLPDNYGYTF
DNA: TGTGCCAGCAGCTTTCTCCCAGACAACTATGGCTACACCTTC

D: TRBD2
J: TRBJ2-7
V: TRBV15
size: NA
CDR3: CATSRELAGVYEQYF
DNA: TGTGCCACCAGCAGGGAACTAGCGGGAGTGTACGAGCAGTACTTC

D: NA
J: TRBJ2-1
V: TRBV4-1
size: NA
CDR3: CASSQDPVQSYNEQFF
DNA: TGCGCCAGCAGCCAAGACCCCGTACAGAGCTACAATGAGCAGTTCTTC

D: NA
J: TRBJ2-5
V: TRBV13
size: NA
CDR3: CASSLRNRNLSSQETQYF
DNA: TGTGCCAGCAGCTTACGGAACAGGAACCTTTCCTCCCAAGAGACCCAGTACTTC

D: NA
J: TRBJ2-3
V: TRBV10-3
size: NA
CDR3: CAISHTDGEQYF
DNA: TGTGCCATCAGCCACACGGACGGAGAGCAGTATTTT

D: NA
J: TRBJ2-7
V: TRBV19
size: NA
CDR3: CASSMDGEAFSYEQYF
DNA: TGTGCCAGTAGTATGGATGGGGAGGCTTTCTCCTACGAGCAGTACTTC

D: NA
J: TRBJ2-7
V: TRBV19
size: NA
CDR3: CASSPGGYEQYF
DNA: TGTGCCAGTAGTCCAGGAGGCTACGAGCAGTACTTC

D: NA
J: TRBJ1-1
V: TRBV4-1
size: NA
CDR3: CASSQLGRGSTEAFF
DNA: TGCGCCAGCAGCCAACTTGGGCGGGGAAGCACTGAAGCTTTCTTT

D: TRBD1
J: TRBJ2-7
V: TRBV27
size: NA
CDR3: CASKIQGADYEQYF
DNA: TGTGCCAGCAAGATACAGGGGGCGGATTACGAGCAGTACTTC

D: NA
J: TRBJ1-1
V: TRBV5-6
size: NA
CDR3: CASSFSGQGVTEAFF
DNA: TGTGCCAGCAGCTTTAGTGGGCAGGGCGTCACTGAAGCTTTCTTT

D: TRBD2
J: TRBJ2-1
V: TRBV5-1
size: NA
CDR3: CASSGTSGSVYGEQFF
DNA: TGCGCCAGCAGCGGGACTAGCGGGAGTGTCTACGGTGAGCAGTTCTTC

D: NA
J: TRBJ2-7
V: TRBV11-2
size: NA
CDR3: CASSFIYGKAHEQYF
DNA: TGTGCCAGCAGCTTTATATATGGAAAGGCCCACGAGCAGTACTTC

D: TRBD1
J: TRBJ2-4
V: TRBV7-6
size: NA
CDR3: CASSLDRGRDRSKNIQYF
DNA: TGTGCCAGCAGCCTTGACAGGGGGCGCGACCGAAGCAAAAACATTCAGTACTTC

D: TRBD2
J: TRBJ2-1
V: TRBV25-1
size: once
CDR3: CASSEGTSGDIYNEQFF
DNA: TGTGCCAGCAGTGAGGGGACTAGCGGGGACATCTACAATGAGCAGTTCTTC

D: NA
J: TRBJ2-7
V: TRBV29-1
size: NA
CDR3: CSVEGLATMGEQYF
DNA: TGCAGCGTTGAAGGGCTAGCCACGATGGGCGAGCAGTACTTC

D: NA
J: TRBJ2-3
V: TRBV23-1
size: few
CDR3: CASSQDRRGDTQYF
DNA: TGCGCCAGCAGTCAGGACAGGAGGGGAGATACGCAGTATTTT

D: TRBD2
J: TRBJ2-3
V: TRBV7-3
size: NA
CDR3: CASSYDPGLPTDTQYF
DNA: TGTGCCAGCAGTTACGACCCGGGACTACCCACAGATACGCAGTATTTT

D: NA
J: TRBJ2-1
V: TRBV4-1
size: NA
CDR3: CASSPSGNEQFF
DNA: TGCGCCAGCAGCCCGTCGGGGAATGAGCAGTTCTTC

D: TRBD1
J: TRBJ2-2
V: TRBV7-8
size: NA
CDR3: CASSEIQGPTGELFF
DNA: TGTGCCAGCAGCGAGATACAGGGGCCCACCGGGGAGCTGTTTTTT

D: NA
J: TRBJ2-7
V: TRBV27
size: NA
CDR3: CASGNMGREQYF
DNA: TGTGCCAGCGGAAACATGGGGCGAGAGCAGTACTTC

D: TRBD2
J: TRBJ2-5
V: TRBV4-1
size: NA
CDR3: CASSQVGAGGQETQYF
DNA: TGCGCCAGCAGCCAAGTTGGAGCGGGAGGGCAAGAGACCCAGTACTTC

D: NA
J: TRBJ1-5
V: TRBV19
size: NA
CDR3: CASSILLGDQPQHF
DNA: TGTGCCAGTAGTATATTGTTGGGGGATCAGCCCCAGCATTTT

D: TRBD2
J: TRBJ2-7
V: TRBV9
size: NA
CDR3: CASSVDGGDSYEQYF
DNA: TGTGCCAGCAGCGTAGATGGGGGGGACTCCTACGAGCAGTACTTC

D: TRBD1
J: TRBJ1-4
V: TRBV29-1
size: once
CDR3: CTILTGENEKLFF
DNA: TGCACCATACTGACAGGGGAGAATGAAAAACTGTTTTTT

D: NA
J: TRBJ2-7
V: TRBV29-1
size: NA
CDR3: CSVEAGREQYF
DNA: TGCAGCGTTGAAGCAGGTCGCGAGCAGTACTTC

D: TRBD2
J: TRBJ2-1
V: TRBV11-1
size: NA
CDR3: CASSWTSGRAESQFF
DNA: TGTGCCAGCAGCTGGACTAGCGGGAGGGCCGAGTCACAGTTCTTC

D: NA
J: TRBJ1-1
V: TRBV30
size: NA
CDR3: CAWSADTEAFF
DNA: TGTGCCTGGAGTGCGGACACTGAAGCTTTCTTT

D: NA
J: TRBJ2-1
V: TRBV21-1
size: NA
CDR3: CASRQPTSGKPNEQFF
DNA: TGTGCCAGCAGACAACCGACTAGCGGGAAACCCAATGAGCAGTTCTTC

D: NA
J: TRBJ2-7
V: TRBV9
size: once
CDR3: CASRDSGTHEQYF
DNA: TGTGCCAGCAGGGACTCCGGGACCCACGAGCAGTACTTC

D: TRBD1
J: TRBJ2-7
V: TRBV9
size: NA
CDR3: CASSVAGGQGNEQYF
DNA: TGTGCCAGCAGCGTAGCTGGAGGACAGGGCAACGAGCAGTACTTC